The 31 T cell receptor beta chains given below trace back to one sample, sequenced in a study of metastatic and nonmetastatic thyroid tumors. TCRdb called clones again from the PCR reads with MiXCR. The table has tens of thousands of clones, around a sixth seen once. All patients were treatment-naive before thyroid surgery. Sequences were obtained from tumor tissue. These receptors originate from a female donor with papillary thyroid cancer or a benign thyroid nodule (not recorded which). Some clones in this sample may be carry-over from other donors' samples.

The table lists this clone with many counts. Other DNA sequences from this sample encode an identical CDR3 as well. This chain connects TRBV2 to TRBJ2-1; D unclear. Germline values: CDR1 SNHLY, CDR2 FYNNEI. This CDR3 has 15 amino acids. V lost 1 base to trimming and J lost 6 bases, with 13 bases between them. This CDR3 reads CASSEVEATSNEQFF. CDR3 nucleotides: TGTGCCAGCAGTGAAGTTGAGGCTACGAGCAATGAGCAGTTCTTC.

This clone was recorded at least ten times. The chain joins TRBV6-1 to TRBJ2-3; D gene ambiguous. This CDR3 is 14 amino acids long. In germline, CDR1 is MNHNS, CDR2 SASEGT. Trimming took 6 bases from V and 6 from J, leaving 16 bases between them. Here the CDR3 reads CASRRGIVTDTQYF. The CDR3 bases are TGTGCCAGCAGACGAGGAATAGTCACCGATACGCAGTATTTT.

This clone was found many times. The rearrangement links TRBV2 to TRBJ2-7; D gene uncertain. The V gene's germline CDR1 is SNHLY and CDR2 FYNNEI. The CDR3 is 12 residues long. V lost 4 bases, J lost 7 bases, and 11 bases lay in between. CDR3 in amino acids: CASSVSRMEQYF. The CDR3 nucleotides are TGTGCCAGCAGTGTTTCCCGGATGGAGCAGTACTTC. The whole variable domain, filled in from reference TRBV2 and TRBJ2-7, reads EPEVTQTPSHQVTQMGQEVILRCVPISNHLYFYWYRQILGQKVEFLVSFYNNEISEKSEIFDDQFSVERPDGSNFTLKIRSTKLEDSAMYFCASSVSRMEQYFGPGTRLTVT.

This clone came up many times. The V gene is TRBV11-3, the J gene TRBJ2-1; D gene unclear. The CDR3 runs to 13 residues. V was trimmed by 0 bases and J by 9 bases, leaving 9 bases between them. Germline V gene data show CDR1 as SGHNT and CDR2 as YENEEA. CDR3 nucleotide sequence: TGTGCCAGCAGCTTAGATCGGTTCAGTGAGCAGTTCTTC. Protein sequence: CASSLDRFSEQFF.

This clone was counted many times. The chain uses TRBV5-4 and TRBJ2-7; tentative D call: TRBD1 (6 bases). The CDR3 is 14 residues long. V gave up 1 base and J gave up 2 bases, with 10 bases separating them. Germline loops: CDR1 SGHNT, CDR2 YYREEE (reference sequence). The CDR3 DNA follows: TGTGCCAGCAGCTTGACAGGGAACCCCTACGAGCAGTACTTC. As protein: CASSLTGNPYEQYF.

This clone was seen at least ten times. This chain joins TRBV19 and TRBJ1-5; D remains ambiguous. Trimming took off 4 bases at V and 0 bases at J, with 7 bases between the two ends. The CDR3 extends over 14 amino acids. Germline V CDR1 and CDR2: LNHDA, SQIVND (reference sequence). This chain's CDR3 is CASSKEYSNQPQHF. The CDR3 nucleotides are TGTGCCAGTAGTAAGGAGTATAGCAATCAGCCCCAGCATTTT.

This clone was recorded many times. This chain joins TRBV19 and TRBJ1-3; D is ambiguous. The CDR3 has 16 amino acids. V gave up 3 bases and J gave up 0 bases, with 12 bases separating them. Germline values: CDR1 LNHDA, CDR2 SQIVND (reference sequence). The DNA for the CDR3 is TGTGCCAGTAGTATGGGCCCTTTCTTCTCTGGAAACACCATATATTTT. It yields the protein CASSMGPFFSGNTIYF. Drawing the rest from reference TRBV19 and TRBJ1-3, the complete variable domain is DGGITQSPKYLFRKEGQNVTLSCEQNLNHDAMYWYRQDPGQGLRLIYYSQIVNDFQKGDIAEGYSVSREKKESFPLTVTSAQKNPTAFYLCASSMGPFFSGNTIYFGEGSWLTVV.

This clone has a count of ten or more. This rearrangement joins TRBV6-1 to TRBJ1-1; TRBD1 is a possible D gene (5 bases). V shed 6 bases and J shed 1 base, with 12 bases lying between them. The CDR3 is 14 amino acids. The germline V gene encodes CDR1 MNHNS and CDR2 SASEGT. The CDR3 spells CASRPTTANTEAFF. CDR3 nucleotide sequence: TGTGCCAGCAGGCCAACGACAGCGAACACTGAAGCTTTCTTT.

This clone occurred many times. This chain links TRBV12-3 or TRBV12-4 with TRBJ1-2, with D perhaps TRBD1 (5 bases). This CDR3 spans 16 amino acids. Trimming cost V 1 base and J 4 bases, with 16 bases left between them. CDR3 in amino acids: CASSLGQGGYRYGYTF. The CDR3 DNA sequence: TGTGCCAGCAGTTTAGGGCAGGGAGGGTATCGCTATGGCTACACCTTC.

A few counts support this clone. One end of the junction varies from germline; a read error may be responsible. The chain is built from TRBV6-4 and TRBJ2-1; possible D gene TRBD1, 5 bases. Germline loops: CDR1 MRHNA, CDR2 SNTAGT. The CDR3 is 16 amino acids. The CDR3 is CAISDGRLGPPNEQFF. CDR3 DNA: TGTGCCATCAGTGACGGAAGGCTGGGGCCCCCCAATGAGCAGTTCTTC.

This clone was observed many times. This chain connects TRBV6-1 to TRBJ2-6; TRBD1 matches at 8 bases. Germline lookup yields CDR1 MNHNS and CDR2 SASEGT. The V gene end was trimmed by 8 bases and the J gene end by 0 bases; junction bases not matched to a gene: 9. CDR3 length: 17 amino acids. In DNA form, the CDR3 reads TGTGCCAGCGAAACAGGGGGATCCAACTCTGGGGCCAACGTCCTGACTTTC. This gives the protein CASETGGSNSGANVLTF.

The chain has TRBV11-2 and TRBJ2-1; the D gene is possibly TRBD1 (6 bases). CDR1 and CDR2 (germline): SGHAT, FQNNGV. V was trimmed by 0 bases and J by 2 bases, leaving 8 bases between them. The CDR3 is 15 residues long. In DNA form, the CDR3 reads TGTGCCAGCAGCTTAGAACAGGGCCCCTACAATGAGCAGTTCTTC. Its translation is CASSLEQGPYNEQFF.

This clone was recorded many times. The rearrangement links TRBV12-3 or TRBV12-4 to TRBJ2-3, with 7 bases identical to TRBD2. This CDR3 comprises 16 residues. The junction had 8 bases not matched to a gene; V was cut back by 2 bases and J by 3 bases. Here the CDR3 DNA reads TGTGCCAGCAGTTTAATTCTTAGCGGGCCGACAGATACGCAGTATTTT. Protein sequence: CASSLILSGPTDTQYF.

This clone was seen a handful of times. A much larger clone lies a single base off, so this may be a read error. Other DNA variants within this sample encode the same CDR3. The chain combines TRBV6-1 with TRBJ1-4; D is undetermined. CDR3 length equals 14 residues. Germline V gives CDR1 MNHNS, CDR2 SASEGT. V lost 4 bases, J lost 0 bases, and 6 bases lay in between. CDR3 protein: CASSGGATNEKLFF. For the CDR3, the DNA is TGTGCCAGCAGTGGTGGTGCAACTAATGAAAAACTGTTTTTT.

Details on this clone: A much larger clone differs by one base, so this may be a read error. The V call is TRBV3-1, the J call TRBJ2-1, with D tentatively TRBD1 (5 bases). Germline V gene sequence: CDR1 LGHDT, CDR2 YNNKEL (reference sequence). V was trimmed by 4 bases and J by 6 bases, leaving 10 bases between them. The CDR3 is 13 residues long. The CDR3 region has the DNA TGTGCCAGCAGCCCCAGGGTATGCAATGAGCAGTTCTTC. Encoded protein: CASSPRVCNEQFF.

The chain is built from TRBV10-1 and TRBJ2-1; TRBD2 agrees at 7 bases. The CDR3 is 14 amino acids. V shed 4 bases, J shed 7 bases, and the junction held 7 bases outside the gene matches. Germline V lookup: CDR1 WNHNN, CDR2 SYGVQD (reference sequence). The CDR3 spells CASSGGSEVNEQFF. The DNA of the CDR3 is TGCGCCAGCAGTGGCGGGAGCGAGGTGAATGAGCAGTTCTTC.

The CDR3 is CSARVSWTGGYQPQHF. CDR3 in DNA: TGCAGTGCTAGAGTCTCATGGACAGGGGGGTATCAGCCCCAGCATTTT. V is TRBV20-1 and J is TRBJ1-5, with 10 bases lining up with TRBD1. There are 16 residues in the CDR3. The ends lost 1 base at V and 5 bases at J; junction bases unmatched: 8. Germline V lookup: CDR1 DFQATT, CDR2 SNEGSKA (reference sequence).

This clone was observed at least ten times. This chain joins TRBV3-1 and TRBJ2-1; weak D call: TRBD1 (5 bases). The CDR3 is made up of 13 amino acids. Germline values: CDR1 LGHDT, CDR2 YNNKEL (reference sequence). Trimming took 3 bases from V and 5 from J, leaving 8 bases between them. The CDR3 coding sequence is TGTGCCAGCAGCCATCAGGGAAACAATGAGCAGTTCTTC. Amino acids: CASSHQGNNEQFF.

Ten or more counts support this clone. The gene calls are TRBV19 and TRBJ1-1, with D maybe TRBD1 (5 bases). Germline V gives CDR1 LNHDA, CDR2 SQIVND (reference sequence). The CDR3 consists of 14 residues. V dropped 6 bases and J dropped 6 bases, with 17 bases sitting between them. CDR3 region: CASSPGPGVAEAFF. The CDR3 DNA follows: TGTGCCAGTAGCCCGGGACCGGGGGTCGCTGAAGCTTTCTTT.

The sample holds a few counts of this clone. A read error may explain this, as a much larger clone is one base away. Other nucleotide sequences from this sample produce the same CDR3. The genes are TRBV20-1 and TRBJ2-5; D is ambiguous. The CDR3 sequence is 15 residues long. Germline V gene data show CDR1 as DFQATT and CDR2 as SNEGSKA (reference sequence). Trimming took 0 bases from V and 1 from J, leaving 12 bases between them. CDR3 protein: CSAREGLEFQETQYF. The CDR3 bases are TGCAGTGCTAGAGAAGGTCTAGAGTTCCAAGAGACCCAGTACTTC.

At least ten counts were recorded for this clone. The chain joins TRBV24-1 to TRBJ1-1; TRBD1 matches at 7 bases. Losses at the gene ends were 4 bases for V and 1 base for J; bases not matched to a gene: 5. Per germline, CDR1 KGHDR and CDR2 SFDVKD. The CDR3 totals 15 residues. CDR3 region: CATSDGTDGNTEAFF. The CDR3 DNA sequence: TGTGCCACCAGTGACGGGACAGATGGGAACACTGAAGCTTTCTTT.

This clone was seen repeatedly, ten times or more. The rearrangement joins TRBV11-3 to TRBJ2-1; TRBD2 matches 9 bases. V lost 1 base, J lost 8 bases, and 18 bases stayed unmatched. From germline, CDR1 is SGHNT and CDR2 YENEEA. This CDR3 comprises 19 residues. The DNA of the CDR3 is TGTGCCAGCAGCTTAGTAACCTCCCTTTTTAGCGGGAGATCGGATGAGCAGTTCTTC. Translated: CASSLVTSLFSGRSDEQFF.

The gene calls are TRBV11-3 and TRBJ2-7; 8 bases map to TRBD1. The V segment lost 4 bases and the J segment 3 bases; nucleotides outside the gene matches: 11. The CDR3 spans 16 residues. Per germline, CDR1 SGHNT and CDR2 YENEEA. CDR3 sequence: CASSYATGTGFYEQYF. As DNA, the CDR3 is TGTGCCAGCAGCTATGCCACCGGGACAGGATTCTACGAGCAGTACTTC.

The table lists this clone with a few counts. The rearrangement uses TRBV5-5 and TRBJ2-1; 10 positions agree with TRBD2. This CDR3 is 14 amino acids long. The V gene end was trimmed by 1 base and the J gene end by 6 bases; junction bases not matched to a gene: 1. Germline V gene data show CDR1 as SGHKS and CDR2 as YYEKEE (reference sequence). CDR3 in amino acids: CASSLTSGINEQFF. CDR3 bases: TGTGCCAGCAGCTTGACTAGCGGGATCAATGAGCAGTTCTTC.

This clone has ten or more counts. The rearrangement links TRBV19 to TRBJ1-5; 8 bases fit TRBD1. The germline CDR1 and CDR2 sequences are LNHDA and SQIVND (reference sequence). The CDR3 has 15 residues. Trimming cost V 9 bases and J 0 bases; bases outside gene matches: 7. The DNA of the CDR3 is TGTGCCAGCGGAGGGACAGGATTTAGCAATCAGCCCCAGCATTTT. Amino acid sequence: CASGGTGFSNQPQHF.

Points on this clone: A much larger clonotype is one base distant, so this may be a read error. V and J are TRBV12-3 or TRBV12-4 and TRBJ1-1, with D possibly matching TRBD1 (5 bases). V lost 8 bases, J lost 3 bases, and 16 bases lay in between. The CDR3 runs to 14 residues. The CDR3 DNA reads TGTGCCAGCGGGGGACCAAGTTTAGACACTGAAGCTTTCTTT. Residues: CASGGPSLDTEAFF.

This clone has a count of ten or more. The chain couples TRBV29-1 to TRBJ2-2; the D gene is possibly TRBD2 (7 bases). CDR1 and CDR2 (germline): SQVTM, ANQGSEA. This CDR3 is 15 amino acids long. The V gene lost 3 bases and the J gene lost 5 bases, with 16 bases spanning the gap. CDR3 sequence (DNA): TGCAGCGTTGAGGGAGGGGGAGGTGGGACCGGGGAGCTGTTTTTT. Its protein product is CSVEGGGGGTGELFF.

This clone was recorded many times. The chain joins TRBV4-1 to TRBJ1-2; D gene uncertain. V was trimmed by 3 bases and J by 5 bases, leaving 13 bases between them. The CDR3 is 14 amino acids. Germline lookup yields CDR1 MGHRA and CDR2 YSYEKL. The CDR3 nucleotides read TGCGCCAGCAGCCACGGCGGAGAAGAATATGGCTACACCTTC. This sequence encodes CASSHGGEEYGYTF.

About this clone itself: The CDR3 does not end in the conserved phenylalanine or tryptophan, so this is likely a read error. The rearrangement links TRBV7-2 to TRBJ1-2; D is undetermined. Germline loops: CDR1 SGHTA, CDR2 FQGNSA. The ends were cut back, 2 bases at V and 0 bases at J, with 10 bases in the middle. There are 15 residues in the CDR3. CDR3 amino acids: CASSLLASSNYGYTI. The CDR3 nucleotides are TGTGCCAGCAGCTTACTGGCGTCTTCTAACTATGGCTACACCATC.

This clone was observed many times. The rearrangement links TRBV30 to TRBJ2-3; the D gene is possibly TRBD2 (6 bases). Germline lookup yields CDR1 GTSNPN and CDR2 SVGIG (reference sequence). CDR3 length: 14 residues. Trimming left V 0 bases short and J 0 bases short, with 7 bases between. The DNA for the CDR3 is TGTGCCTGGAGTGTCGGGACTAGCACAGATACGCAGTATTTT. This translates into CAWSVGTSTDTQYF.

Ten or more counts support this clone. V and J are TRBV11-2 and TRBJ2-4; no firm D call. This CDR3 contains 17 residues. Germline V gene sequence: CDR1 SGHAT, CDR2 FQNNGV. Trimming left V 5 bases short and J 0 bases short, with 17 bases between. CDR3 residues: CASSPVGASLAKNIQYF. In nucleotides, the CDR3 is TGTGCCAGCAGCCCCGTAGGCGCAAGTTTAGCCAAAAACATTCAGTACTTC.